The 26 T cell receptor beta chains presented below share a single source sample, sequenced in a study of blood T cell repertoires in COVID-19. Sequenced by immunoSEQ multiplex PCR; TCRdb stores in-frame clones only, minus some. The table records 100,000 to 120,000 clones, less than 75% of them present only once. The specimen sequenced was peripheral blood. The receptors were sampled from a woman in her sixties or seventies with acute or convalescent COVID-19.

The genes are TRBV19 and TRBJ2-7; 7 positions match TRBD1. Germline trimming cut 7 bases from V and 5 bases from J; bases unmatched to any gene: 11. CDR1 and CDR2 (germline): LNHDA, SQIVND (reference sequence). CDR3 size: 14 residues. DNA for the CDR3: TGTGCCAGTACCTCGCGGACAGGACGACACGAGCAGTACTTC. Amino acid sequence: CASTSRTGRHEQYF.

This clone was seen a handful of times. The genes are TRBV6-1 and TRBJ1-3; D unresolved. V lost 3 bases to trimming and J lost 0 bases, with 6 bases between them. The germline V gene encodes CDR1 MNHNS and CDR2 SASEGT. CDR3 size: 14 residues. CDR3 DNA: TGTGCCAGCAGTGATTACAGCTCTGGAAACACCATATATTTT. As protein: CASSDYSSGNTIYF.

This chain uses TRBV5-1 with TRBJ2-5; possibly TRBD2 for D (5 bases). V lost 4 bases and J 5 bases, leaving 27 bases between the germline ends. The CDR3 runs to 18 residues. CDR1 and CDR2 from the germline V gene are SGHRS and YFSETQ. CDR3 sequence (DNA): TGCGCCAGCAGCCCAGGAGGTTTGGCTCTGAGATCGACGGAGACCCAGTACTTC. It codes for CASSPGGLALRSTETQYF.

This clone was detected ten times or more. The rearrangement joins TRBV2 to TRBJ2-7, with 14 bases identical to TRBD2. This CDR3 region has 14 residues. With 4 bases clipped from V and 9 bases from J, the junction kept 5 bases outside the gene matches. Germline CDR1 is SNHLY and CDR2 is FYNNEI. Written as DNA, the CDR3 is TGTGCCAGCAGTGTGGGGACTAGCGGGAGTCGGCAGTACTTC. This codes for CASSVGTSGSRQYF.

This clone has just a few counts. The chain uses TRBV19 and TRBJ1-2; TRBD1 might be the D (5 bases). Trimming pared 4 bases from V and 6 bases from J, leaving 9 bases between. The length of the CDR3 is 12 residues. Germline CDR1 is LNHDA and CDR2 is SQIVND (reference sequence). The CDR3 nucleotides read TGTGCCAGTAGTAGACAGTATGATGGCTACACCTTC. As protein: CASSRQYDGYTF.

This clone has just a few counts. V and J are TRBV28 and TRBJ1-6, with TRBD1 matching 7 bases. The CDR3 has 14 residues. V was pared by 6 bases and J by 8 bases, with 7 bases of the junction left unmatched. Germline V gives CDR1 MDHEN, CDR2 SYDVKM. This CDR3 is CASSTGEHYSPLHF. In nucleotides, the CDR3 is TGTGCCAGCAGCACAGGGGAGCACTATTCACCCCTCCACTTT.

The chain couples TRBV3-1 (or the pseudogene TRBV3-2) to TRBJ2-7; D perhaps matches TRBD2 (6 bases). Per germline, CDR1 LGHDT and CDR2 YNNKEL (reference sequence). V lost 4 bases and J 0 bases, leaving 16 bases between the germline ends. The CDR3 contains 16 residues. CDR3 in amino acids: CASSPTGGRDSYEQYF. The CDR3 nucleotides read TGTGCCAGCAGCCCCACCGGTGGGCGGGACTCCTACGAGCAGTACTTC.

This chain connects TRBV7-8 to TRBJ1-5; no definite D call. This CDR3 has 14 amino acids. The V end lost 2 bases, the J end lost 2 bases, and 7 bases lay between the germline ends. Germline CDR1 SGHVS, CDR2 FQNEAQ. The CDR3 sequence is CASSLQVGNQPQHF. CDR3 coding DNA: TGTGCCAGCAGCTTACAAGTAGGCAATCAGCCCCAGCATTTT.

This clone was counted between two and nine times. The chain joins TRBV6-2 or TRBV6-3 to TRBJ2-7; D is unclear. Between the trimmed V and J ends, which lost 0 bases and 2 bases, there was a span of 8 bases. CDR3 size: 14 residues. The V gene's germline CDR1 is MNHEY and CDR2 SVGEGT. This CDR3 is CASSYSLEPYEQYF. DNA of the CDR3: TGTGCCAGCAGTTACTCCCTAGAACCCTACGAGCAGTACTTC.

The chain uses TRBV2 and TRBJ2-2; 8 nucleotides align to TRBD1. V lost 6 bases to trimming and J lost 1 base; unmatched junction nucleotides: 7. Germline V CDR1 and CDR2: SNHLY, FYNNEI. This CDR3 is built from 16 residues. CDR3 residues: CASRPRQGMNTGELFF. Here the CDR3 DNA reads TGTGCCAGCAGGCCTAGACAGGGGATGAACACCGGGGAGCTGTTTTTT.

The chain joins TRBV6-5 to TRBJ1-1; 9 bases line up with TRBD1. The germline V gene has CDR1 MNHEY and CDR2 SVGAGI. The CDR3 length is 15 residues. V shed 5 bases, J shed 0 bases, and the junction held 4 bases outside the gene matches. CDR3 amino acids: CASSPRDRVNTEAFF. The DNA for the CDR3 is TGTGCCAGCAGTCCTCGGGACAGGGTGAACACTGAAGCTTTCTTT.

V usage is TRBV6-1 and J usage is TRBJ2-7; 8 nucleotides match TRBD1. CDR3 length: 17 residues. Germline lookup yields CDR1 MNHNS and CDR2 SASEGT. V trimming: 3 bases; J trimming: 0 bases; junction bases outside the gene matches: 10. CDR3 in amino acids: CASSDQAGGTSSYEQYF. CDR3 sequence (DNA): TGTGCCAGCAGTGATCAGGCAGGGGGCACCTCCTCCTACGAGCAGTACTTC.

The CDR3 nucleotides read TGTGCCAGCAGCCGAAAAGGACAGGGGGCTTACTATGGCTACACCTTC. This sequence encodes CASSRKGQGAYYGYTF. The chain uses TRBV3-1 (or the pseudogene TRBV3-2) and TRBJ1-2, with TRBD1 matching 11 bases. The CDR3 is 16 amino acids. J was trimmed by 3 bases and V by 4 bases; bases with no gene match: 7. Per the germline V gene, CDR1 is LGHDT and CDR2 is YNNKEL (reference sequence).

The chain combines TRBV4-1 with TRBJ2-5, with TRBD1 identical over 10 bases. The V gene end was trimmed by 6 bases and the J gene end by 4 bases; junction bases not matched to a gene: 8. The germline CDR1 and CDR2 sequences are MGHRA and YSYEKL. CDR3 size: 15 residues. The CDR3 reads CASRPGDRGRETQYF. The CDR3, as DNA: TGCGCCAGCAGACCGGGGGACAGGGGCAGAGAGACCCAGTACTTC.

This clone was seen a handful of times. This chain connects TRBV6-5 to TRBJ1-2, with 8 bases fitting TRBD1. Germline loops: CDR1 MNHEY, CDR2 SVGAGI. The CDR3 is made up of 15 amino acids. J lost 4 bases, V lost 0 bases, and 4 bases had no gene match. The CDR3 bases are TGTGCCAGCAGTTACTCGGGCAGGGGGCTCTATGGCTACACCTTC. It translates to CASSYSGRGLYGYTF.

The genes are TRBV7-8 and TRBJ2-5; TRBD2 matches 7 bases. Per the germline V gene, CDR1 is SGHVS and CDR2 is FQNEAQ. The CDR3 length is 15 residues. After removal of 5 bases from V and 5 bases from J, the junction contained 11 bases not matched to a gene. CDR3 nucleotide sequence: TGTGCCAGCAGCGCCGGGACTACAGGAGGGGAGACCCAGTACTTC. Amino acid sequence: CASSAGTTGGETQYF. The entire variable domain, with the rest obtained from reference TRBV7-8 and TRBJ2-5, is as follows: GAGVSQSPRYKVAKRGQDVALRCDPISGHVSLFWYQQALGQGPEFLTYFQNEAQLDKSGLPSDRFFAERPEGSVSTLKIQRTQQEDSAVYLCASSAGTTGGETQYFGPGTRLLVL.

In its sample, this clone was seen a few times. The V gene is TRBV29-1, the J gene TRBJ1-1; no firm D call. V lost 4 bases to trimming and J lost 7 bases, with 13 bases between them. This CDR3 comprises 12 residues. CDR1 and CDR2 (germline): SQVTM, ANQGSEA. The CDR3 DNA sequence: TGCAGCGTTGGAGATGGGCAAAATGAAGCTTTCTTT. Protein: CSVGDGQNEAFF. The complete variable domain, with remaining parts taken from reference TRBV29-1 and TRBJ1-1, reads SAVISQKPSRDICQRGTSLTIQCQVDSQVTMMFWYRQQPGQSLTLIATANQGSEATYESGFVIDKFPISRPNLTFSTLTVSNMSPEDSSIYLCSVGDGQNEAFFGQGTRLTVV.

This rearrangement joins TRBV6-1 to TRBJ1-5; tentatively, D is TRBD1 (5 bases). There are 15 residues in the CDR3. Germline CDR1 is MNHNS and CDR2 is SASEGT. V was pared by 1 base and J by 6 bases, with 13 bases between. CDR3 protein: CASSEEGWTSQPQHF. The CDR3 DNA reads as TGTGCCAGCAGTGAAGAGGGTTGGACAAGTCAGCCCCAGCATTTT.

The chain employs TRBV10-2 and TRBJ2-7; no clear D gene. This CDR3 spans 12 amino acids. Trimming shortened V by 8 bases and J by 3 bases, and 11 bases separated the two germline ends. Germline V CDR1 and CDR2: WSHSY, SAAADI. The CDR3 region has the DNA TGCGCCAGCCAGTCACAGATCTACGAGCAGTACTTC. It codes for CASQSQIYEQYF.

This clone turned up a few times. The chain couples TRBV6-1 to TRBJ1-2, with 8 bases fitting TRBD1. The CDR3 consists of 17 residues. The germline CDR1 and CDR2 sequences are MNHNS and SASEGT. V lost 4 bases and J lost 2; bases outside the gene matches: 12. The CDR3 sequence is CASSARYLGQDNYGYTF. Written as DNA, the CDR3 is TGTGCCAGCAGTGCCCGATACCTGGGACAGGACAACTATGGCTACACCTTC.

The chain recombines TRBV6-5 with TRBJ2-2; tentatively, D is TRBD2 (6 bases). Trimming pared 6 bases from V and 4 bases from J, leaving 15 bases between. CDR1 is MNHEY, CDR2 SVGAGI, per germline. This CDR3 has 15 residues. CDR3 residues: CASSVNLGGTGELFF. CDR3 bases: TGTGCCAGCAGCGTAAACCTGGGGGGCACCGGGGAGCTGTTTTTT.

This clone was picked up a small number of times. This rearrangement joins TRBV6-4 to TRBJ2-1; D perhaps matches TRBD2 (7 bases). V was cut by 2 bases and J by 7 bases, with 18 bases left in between. This CDR3 is 16 amino acids long. The V gene's germline CDR1 is MRHNA and CDR2 SNTAGT. The CDR3 here is CASSDEGGARRNEQFF. The CDR3 DNA follows: TGTGCCAGCAGTGACGAGGGGGGGGCCAGACGGAATGAGCAGTTCTTC.

The gene calls are TRBV13 and TRBJ1-6; the D is unclear. Germline V lookup: CDR1 PRHDT, CDR2 FYEKMQ (reference sequence). The V end was cut by 0 bases, the J end by 7 bases, with 4 bases between. The CDR3 length is 13 residues. CDR3 sequence: CASSLGLNSPLHF. The CDR3, as DNA: TGTGCCAGCAGCTTAGGTTTAAATTCACCCCTCCACTTT.

V gene TRBV5-1 combines with J gene TRBJ2-7; D perhaps matches TRBD1 (6 bases). The CDR3 runs 14 residues. V lost 0 bases and J 1 base, leaving 8 bases between the germline ends. Germline CDR1 reads SGHRS; CDR2 reads YFSETQ. In nucleotides, the CDR3 is TGCGCCAGCAGCTTGGATCAGGGGTCCTACGAGCAGTACTTC. Amino acid sequence: CASSLDQGSYEQYF. The whole variable domain, filled in from reference TRBV5-1 and TRBJ2-7, reads KAGVTQTPRYLIKTRGQQVTLSCSPISGHRSVSWYQQTPGQGLQFLFEYFSETQRNKGNFPGRFSGRQFSNSRSEMNVSTLELGDSALYLCASSLDQGSYEQYFGPGTRLTVT.

The chain recombines TRBV7-9 with TRBJ1-2; weak D call: TRBD1 (5 bases). This CDR3 spans 14 amino acids. Germline assignment: CDR1 SEHNR and CDR2 FQNEAQ (reference sequence). The V gene lost 5 bases and the J gene lost 7 bases, with 17 bases spanning the gap. Written as DNA, the CDR3 is TGTGCCAGCAGCATGGGACTTCCTTGGAGTGGCTACACCTTC. Amino acids: CASSMGLPWSGYTF.

The chain employs TRBV7-9 and TRBJ1-1, with 9 bases identical to TRBD1. The trim removed 5 bases at V and 4 bases at J, leaving 5 bases unmatched. The CDR3 length is 14 residues. Germline values: CDR1 SEHNR, CDR2 FQNEAQ (reference sequence). The CDR3: CASSRDRVGTEAFF. The CDR3 DNA is TGTGCCAGCAGCCGGGACAGGGTGGGCACTGAAGCTTTCTTT.